One and the same sample provided the 13 T cell receptor beta chains below, sequenced in a study of control samples from healthy donors and cancer patients. Here immunoSEQ multiplex PCR was the method, and the copy in TCRdb shows in-frame clones only, minus some. Seen here are 200,000 or so clones, about 94% observed once, and the top ten hold less than 1.6%. The sequenced sample was blood. Every receptor here comes from a man aged 45-65 years in good health.

In this sample, this clone turned up once. The V call is TRBV3-1 (or the pseudogene TRBV3-2), the J call TRBJ2-7; D perhaps matches TRBD1 (6 bases). CDR1 is LGHDT, CDR2 YNNKEL, per germline (reference sequence). This CDR3 is built from 12 residues. The CDR3 loop is CASSQARGEQYV. In nucleotides, the CDR3 is TGTGCTAGCAGCCAAGCTAGGGGGGAGCAGTACGTC.

This sequence joins TRBV20-1 and TRBJ1-1, with D possibly being TRBD1 (6 bases). The V gene lost 3 bases and the J gene lost 6 bases, with 14 bases spanning the gap. Per the germline V gene, CDR1 is DFQATT and CDR2 is SNEGSKA (reference sequence). The CDR3 contains 13 residues. The CDR3: CSASWTAVPEAFF. The CDR3 DNA follows: TGCAGTGCTAGTTGGACAGCGGTACCTGAAGCTTTCTTT.

J is TRBJ1-2 and V is TRBV10-3; D unclear. The V end lost 5 bases, the J end lost 8 bases, and 12 bases lay between the germline ends. Germline CDR1 reads ENHRY; CDR2 reads SYGVKD. This CDR3 has 12 amino acids. CDR3 bases: TGTGCCATCAGTTTAGGGAGGCGCGGCTACACCTTC. It translates to CAISLGRRGYTF.

This clone was seen more than once but under ten times. The V and J genes are TRBV7-8 and TRBJ1-2, with D tentatively TRBD1 (5 bases). Trimming left V 5 bases short and J 2 bases short, with 12 bases between. Germline V lookup: CDR1 SGHVS, CDR2 FQNEAQ. The CDR3 has 14 amino acids. The CDR3 loop reads CASSRRDSNYGYTF. Written as DNA, the CDR3 is TGTGCCAGCAGCAGACGGGACTCAAACTATGGCTACACCTTC.

The chain has TRBV28 and TRBJ2-3, with D perhaps given as TRBD1 or TRBD2 (5 bases each). The CDR3 has 18 residues. Germline CDR1 reads MDHEN; CDR2 reads SYDVKM. V lost 6 bases to trimming and J lost 6 bases, with 28 bases between them. DNA for the CDR3: TGTGCCAGCAGCCGCTCAATATGGGACCAGCGCCCCCCGGATACGCAGTATTTT. This translates into CASSRSIWDQRPPDTQYF. The whole variable domain, remainder taken from reference TRBV28 and TRBJ2-3, is DVKVTQSSRYLVKRTGEKVFLECVQDMDHENMFWYRQDPGLGLRLIYFSYDVKMKEKGDIPEGYSVSREKKERFSLILESASTNQTSMYLCASSRSIWDQRPPDTQYFGPGTRLTVL.

This clone has just one count. This chain joins TRBV9 and TRBJ2-2; 8 bases are shared with TRBD2. Trimming removed 4 bases from V and 3 bases from J; junction bases left unmatched: 5. The CDR3 is 15 residues long. Per the germline V gene, CDR1 is SGDLS and CDR2 is YYNGEE. CDR3 coding DNA: TGTGCCAGCAGCAATAGCGGGGCCCACACCGGGGAGCTGTTTTTT. It codes for CASSNSGAHTGELFF.

The DNA of the CDR3 is TGTGCCAGCAGCGTTTCACCGACAGGATCGGGCACCGGGGAGCTGTTTTTT. It specifies CASSVSPTGSGTGELFF. The rearrangement uses TRBV9 and TRBJ2-2; D perhaps matches TRBD1 (6 bases). Trimming cost V 2 bases and J 4 bases, with 18 bases left between them. The germline gives CDR1 SGDLS, CDR2 YYNGEE. CDR3 length equals 17 residues.

V usage is TRBV7-2 and J usage is TRBJ1-5; no clear D gene. Trimming shortened V by 2 bases and J by 1 base, and 6 bases separated the two germline ends. CDR1 is SGHTA and CDR2 is FQGNSA in the germline V gene. There are 14 residues in the CDR3. The CDR3 sequence is CASSLFGSNQPQHF. As DNA, the CDR3 is TGTGCCAGCAGCTTATTCGGGAGCAATCAGCCCCAGCATTTT.

The V and J genes are TRBV6-2 or TRBV6-3 and TRBJ2-7; D possibly corresponds to TRBD2 (6 bases). The V gene lost 5 bases and the J gene lost 0 bases, with 17 bases spanning the gap. CDR3 length equals 16 residues. CDR1 is MNHEY and CDR2 is SVGEGT in the germline V gene. For the CDR3, the DNA is TGTGCCAGCAGTCCCAAGGGAGGAGAAAGCTCCTACGAGCAGTACGTC. Its protein product is CASSPKGGESSYEQYV.

The chain employs TRBV6-2 or TRBV6-3 and TRBJ2-2; 7 bases are a match to TRBD2. The germline gives CDR1 MNHEY, CDR2 SVGEGT. This CDR3 has 12 amino acids. After removal of 5 bases from V and 8 bases from J, the junction contained 2 bases not matched to a gene. In DNA, the CDR3 is TGTGCCAGCAGTCCGGGGGGAGGGGAGCTGTTTTTT. Translated, it gives CASSPGGGELFF.

J is TRBJ1-5 and V is TRBV7-2, with D unclear. The length of the CDR3 is 14 residues. V was clipped by 1 base and J by 11 bases, with 15 bases between them. Germline values: CDR1 SGHTA, CDR2 FQGNSA. CDR3 sequence: CASSLGGSQTAQHF. The CDR3 region has the DNA TGTGCCAGCAGCTTAGGCGGCAGTCAAACGGCCCAGCATTTT.

The chain couples TRBV5-1 to TRBJ1-1, with D perhaps TRBD1 (5 bases). V was clipped by 2 bases and J by 3 bases, with 11 bases between them. This CDR3 has 14 amino acids. Germline V lookup: CDR1 SGHRS, CDR2 YFSETQ. The CDR3 DNA follows: TGCGCCAGCAGCTTCCCAGGGAAGGACACTGAAGCTTTCTTT. Its translation is CASSFPGKDTEAFF.

The J gene is TRBJ2-7, the V gene TRBV18; D remains unclear. The CDR3 has 12 residues. Between the trimmed V and J ends, which lost 3 bases and 1 base, there was a span of 4 bases. Germline CDR1 reads KGHSH; CDR2 reads LQKENI. CDR3 nucleotide sequence: TGTGCCAGCTCACCTGGTTCCTACGAGCAGTACGTC. Encoded protein: CASSPGSYEQYV.